This T cell receptor (beta chain) derives from a study of blood T cell repertoires in COVID-19. Study at large: PBMCs, B-cell-depleted T cells, or T cells provided the cDNA or gDNA that made up the material.

In germline, CDR1 is MNHEY, CDR2 SVGAGI. This CDR3 comprises 14 residues. Trimming removed 7 bases from V and 1 base from J; junction bases left unmatched: 3. Sequencing was performed with immunoSEQ multiplex PCR; in TCRdb, only in-frame clones are kept and a portion is missing. The sample holds roughly 180,000 clones, roughly 84% seen once. The chain has TRBV6-5 and TRBJ2-7; 11 bases line up with TRBD2. The sequenced material came from peripheral blood. The origin of this receptor is a woman aged 80 or older with active or convalescent COVID-19. The CDR3 sequence is CASIRTSGSYEQYF. DNA for the CDR3: TGTGCCAGCATTAGGACTAGCGGGTCCTACGAGCAGTACTTC.